Listed here are 26 T cell receptor beta chains from one sample, sequenced in a study of blood T cell repertoires in COVID-19. The protocol was immunoSEQ multiplex PCR, while the TCRdb copy is restricted to in-frame clones and leaves out a portion. This table has around 170,000 clones, 70% to 90% appearing once. The sample was peripheral blood. Receptors originate from a woman aged 25 to 39 with active or convalescent COVID-19.

The chain links TRBV18 to TRBJ2-7; 10 bases match TRBD2. Germline-derived CDR1 and CDR2 are KGHSH and LQKENI. This CDR3 has 16 amino acids. The V gene end was trimmed by 2 bases and the J gene end by 0 bases; junction bases not matched to a gene: 4. The CDR3 sequence: CASSPGLAVSSYEQYF. The CDR3 DNA sequence: TGTGCCAGCTCACCAGGACTAGCGGTGAGCTCCTACGAGCAGTACTTC.

The V gene is TRBV19, the J gene TRBJ1-5; maybe TRBD1 (5 bases). Trimming left V 3 bases short and J 7 bases short, with 16 bases between. CDR3 length: 15 residues. Germline CDR1 and CDR2: LNHDA and SQIVND (reference sequence). CDR3 amino acids: CASSMLQALGQPQHF. The CDR3 region has the DNA TGTGCCAGTAGTATGTTACAGGCTTTGGGACAGCCCCAGCATTTT.

CDR3 in DNA: TGTGCCAGCAGTGCTTCAGGACAGGGGAACACTGAAGCTTTCTTT. As protein: CASSASGQGNTEAFF. The rearrangement links TRBV9 to TRBJ1-1; the match to TRBD1 covers 8 bases. With V trimmed by 5 bases and J by 1 base, 7 bases remained unmatched. This CDR3 has 15 residues. Germline V gene data show CDR1 as SGDLS and CDR2 as YYNGEE.

V is TRBV18 and J is TRBJ1-1; 11 positions match TRBD1. J lost 4 bases, V lost 4 bases, and 5 bases had no gene match. Germline loops: CDR1 KGHSH, CDR2 LQKENI. This CDR3 has 15 amino acids. The CDR3: CASSQGQGAVTEAFF. As DNA, the CDR3 is TGTGCCAGCTCACAAGGACAGGGGGCCGTCACTGAAGCTTTCTTT.

The chain links TRBV14 to TRBJ1-2; TRBD1 agrees at 7 bases. Germline CDR1 reads SGHDN; CDR2 reads FVKESK. This CDR3 comprises 15 residues. With 1 base clipped from V and 5 bases from J, the junction kept 7 bases outside the gene matches. The CDR3: CASSQGQGEDYGYTF. DNA for the CDR3: TGTGCCAGCAGCCAAGGGCAGGGGGAGGATTATGGCTACACCTTC. Complete variable domain (other parts from reference TRBV14 and TRBJ1-2): EAGVTQFPSHSVIEKGQTVTLRCDPISGHDNLYWYRRVMGKEIKFLLHFVKESKQDESGMPNNRFLAERTGGTYSTLKVQPAELEDSGVYFCASSQGQGEDYGYTFGSGTRLTVV.

V usage is TRBV11-3 and J usage is TRBJ2-7; D is perhaps TRBD2 (5 bases). Trimming stripped 7 bases from V and 4 bases from J, with 11 bases between. The CDR3 length is 12 residues. CDR1 and CDR2 from the germline V gene are SGHNT and YENEEA. The chain's CDR3 is CASTGLKYEQYF. Written as DNA, the CDR3 is TGTGCCAGCACCGGACTCAAATACGAGCAGTACTTC.

V gene TRBV28 combines with J gene TRBJ2-7; weak D call: TRBD2 (5 bases). The germline V gene encodes CDR1 MDHEN and CDR2 SYDVKM. V lost 7 bases and J 5 bases, leaving 18 bases between the germline ends. The CDR3 runs to 14 residues. The CDR3 loop is CASKPGLASNEQYF. The CDR3 DNA is TGTGCCAGCAAGCCGGGTCTAGCAAGCAACGAGCAGTACTTC.

The chain recombines TRBV5-4 with TRBJ2-1; D might be TRBD1 (6 bases). V was pared by 4 bases and J by 10 bases, with 12 bases between. CDR1 and CDR2 (germline): SGHNT, YYREEE (reference sequence). The CDR3 covers 12 residues. The CDR3 is CASSETGMEQFF. For the CDR3, the DNA is TGTGCCAGCAGCGAAACAGGGATGGAGCAGTTCTTC.

V is TRBV10-3 and J is TRBJ2-1; 8 positions agree with TRBD2. The germline gives CDR1 ENHRY, CDR2 SYGVKD. Trimming cost V 7 bases and J 3 bases; bases outside gene matches: 8. There are 15 residues in the CDR3. CDR3 loop: CAITPSGSFYNEQFF. The CDR3 bases are TGTGCCATCACCCCCAGCGGGAGCTTCTACAATGAGCAGTTCTTC.

Only one count was recorded for this clone. The chain combines TRBV7-5 with TRBJ2-5; TRBD2 reflects the table's D call only, with no check against the DNA. TRBV7-5 is noted as a pseudogene. The CDR3 runs to 18 residues. The CDR3 reads CARSLGGLAGAVQETQYF. CDR3 bases: TGTGCCAGAAGCTTAGGGGGACTAGCGGGGGCCGTACAAGAGACCCAGTACTTC.

The count of this clone is one. V and J are TRBV9 and TRBJ2-1; D possibly corresponds to TRBD2 (5 bases). In germline, CDR1 is SGDLS, CDR2 YYNGEE. CDR3 length: 16 residues. Trimming removed 4 bases from V and 0 bases from J, with 14 bases in between. The CDR3 region is CASSPWARGSYNEQFF. CDR3 DNA sequence: TGTGCCAGCAGCCCATGGGCACGGGGCTCCTACAATGAGCAGTTCTTC.

This sequence joins TRBV6-5 and TRBJ1-2; no definite D call. There are 14 residues in the CDR3. V was cut by 6 bases and J by 5 bases, with 16 bases left in between. Germline CDR1 is MNHEY and CDR2 is SVGAGI. CDR3 sequence reads: CASRDSRSLYGYTF. CDR3 DNA: TGTGCCAGCAGGGACTCAAGAAGCTTATATGGCTACACCTTC.

This rearrangement joins TRBV5-1 to TRBJ1-1, with 9 bases that match TRBD1. The CDR3 is 16 residues long. J lost 4 bases, V lost 3 bases, and 10 bases had no gene match. CDR1 is SGHRS and CDR2 is YFSETQ in the germline V gene. The CDR3 is CASSSRQGDKGTEAFF. CDR3 nucleotide sequence: TGCGCCAGCAGCTCCCGACAGGGGGATAAAGGCACTGAAGCTTTCTTT.

This sequence joins TRBV5-4 and TRBJ1-1; tentatively, D is TRBD1 (5 bases). The CDR3 runs 15 residues. V lost 1 base and J 1 base, leaving 11 bases between the germline ends. In germline, CDR1 is SGHNT, CDR2 YYREEE (reference sequence). The CDR3 loop is CASSLKQATNTEAFF. The DNA for the CDR3 is TGTGCCAGCAGCTTGAAACAGGCGACGAACACTGAAGCTTTCTTT.

The chain uses TRBV5-4 and TRBJ1-4; 8 bases match TRBD1. The CDR3 runs 16 residues. CDR1 is SGHNT and CDR2 is YYREEE in the germline V gene (reference sequence). Trimming cost V 0 bases and J 8 bases; bases outside gene matches: 9. CDR3 bases: TGTGCCAGCAGCTTGGTTCCGGGACAGGCCGGGGAAAAACTGTTTTTT. This encodes CASSLVPGQAGEKLFF. The full variable domain, its missing parts supplied by reference TRBV5-4 and TRBJ1-4, is ETGVTQSPTHLIKTRGQQVTLRCSSQSGHNTVSWYQQALGQGPQFIFQYYREEENGRGNFPPRFSGLQFPNYSSELNVNALELDDSALYLCASSLVPGQAGEKLFFGSGTQLSVL.

The V and J genes are TRBV4-1 and TRBJ1-5; TRBD1 agrees at 8 bases. Germline V CDR1 and CDR2: MGHRA, YSYEKL. The CDR3 spans 15 residues. J was trimmed by 7 bases and V by 0 bases; bases with no gene match: 5. This chain's CDR3 is CASSQDGQGGQPQHF. For the CDR3, the DNA is TGCGCCAGCAGCCAAGACGGACAGGGCGGACAGCCCCAGCATTTT.

The chain couples TRBV6-1 to TRBJ2-3; the D is unclear. Germline V gives CDR1 MNHNS, CDR2 SASEGT. CDR3 length: 16 residues. The germline V and J ends were trimmed by 2 bases and 2 bases, with 14 bases remaining between them. Written as DNA, the CDR3 is TGTGCCAGCAGTGAACGGCCAGACTTATACACAGATACGCAGTATTTT. This codes for CASSERPDLYTDTQYF.

The CDR3 spells CTSSQDYRGPYEQYF. DNA of the CDR3: TGCACCAGCAGCCAAGACTACCGGGGTCCTTACGAGCAGTACTTC. V is TRBV1 and J is TRBJ2-7; the table gives TRBD2 as D, unverified against the DNA. TRBV1 is shown as a pseudogene. This CDR3 comprises 15 residues.

This sequence joins TRBV28 and TRBJ1-5; tentative D call: TRBD1 (5 bases). Germline values: CDR1 MDHEN, CDR2 SYDVKM. V dropped 6 bases and J dropped 0 bases, with 21 bases sitting between them. This CDR3 has 18 amino acids. The CDR3 region has the DNA TGTGCCAGCAGACAGTTGGCCAGGGCCGAGATTAGCAATCAGCCCCAGCATTTT. Its translation: CASRQLARAEISNQPQHF.

The chain employs TRBV7-2 and TRBJ2-1, with a tentative D call TRBD1 (5 bases). Germline V lookup: CDR1 SGHTA, CDR2 FQGNSA. This CDR3 comprises 16 residues. V was pared by 1 base and J by 7 bases, with 17 bases between. DNA for the CDR3: TGTGCCAGCAGCTTAGTTGGGCTAGGGGCCGGGAATGAGCAGTTCTTC. It is translated as CASSLVGLGAGNEQFF.

As for this clone: At the DNA level, this CDR3 is encoded by other sequences in the same sample as well. V and J are TRBV5-1 and TRBJ1-5; D remains ambiguous. Germline values: CDR1 SGHRS, CDR2 YFSETQ. This CDR3 has 14 residues. The ends were cut back, 0 bases at V and 3 bases at J, with 7 bases in the middle. The CDR3 DNA is TGCGCCAGCAGCTTGGGCCAGGACAATCAGCCCCAGCATTTT. Its protein is CASSLGQDNQPQHF.

The chain carries TRBV7-8 and TRBJ1-2; TRBD1 is a possible D gene (6 bases). The CDR3 runs 15 residues. The germline gives CDR1 SGHVS, CDR2 FQNEAQ. V lost 0 bases, J lost 7 bases, and 15 bases lay in between. This CDR3 reads CASSLAGGRGIGYTF. The CDR3 DNA reads as TGTGCCAGCAGCTTAGCTGGGGGCAGGGGCATTGGCTACACCTTC. Looking up the rest from reference TRBV7-8 and TRBJ1-2 gives the full variable domain: GAGVSQSPRYKVAKRGQDVALRCDPISGHVSLFWYQQALGQGPEFLTYFQNEAQLDKSGLPSDRFFAERPEGSVSTLKIQRTQQEDSAVYLCASSLAGGRGIGYTFGSGTRLTVV.

Note on this clone: The same CDR3 is also encoded by other DNA sequences in this sample. The genes are TRBV4-2 and TRBJ2-7; TRBD1 matches at 9 bases. In germline, CDR1 is LGHNA, CDR2 YNFKEQ. The CDR3 contains 17 residues. Trimming removed 1 base from V and 4 bases from J; junction bases left unmatched: 11. CDR3 amino acids: CASSQGSPGQGQYEQYF. DNA of the CDR3: TGTGCCAGCAGCCAAGGTTCACCGGGACAGGGTCAGTACGAGCAGTACTTC.

This chain joins TRBV10-3 and TRBJ2-5; D may be TRBD2 (5 bases). Deletions cut 3 bases from V and 5 bases from J, with 10 bases between. The germline V gene encodes CDR1 ENHRY and CDR2 SYGVKD. The CDR3 has 13 amino acids. The CDR3 reads CAISDGVLETQYF. CDR3 in DNA: TGTGCCATCAGTGACGGGGTGTTGGAGACCCAGTACTTC.

This chain uses TRBV15 with TRBJ1-1, with 10 positions matching TRBD1. V was clipped by 3 bases and J by 7 bases; unmatched bases: 5. The CDR3 runs 14 residues. Germline V gene sequence: CDR1 LNHNV, CDR2 YYDKDF (reference sequence). CDR3 protein: CATSRTGGGGEAFF. CDR3 bases: TGTGCCACCAGCAGGACAGGGGGCGGTGGTGAAGCTTTCTTT.

V and J are TRBV28 and TRBJ1-1; tentatively, D is TRBD1 (5 bases). CDR1 and CDR2 (germline): MDHEN, SYDVKM. The CDR3 runs to 14 residues. The ends were cut back, 5 bases at V and 4 bases at J, with 14 bases in the middle. DNA for the CDR3: TGTGCCAGCAGTGTTCAGGGTCGTAGCACTGAAGCTTTCTTT. It specifies CASSVQGRSTEAFF.